The rows below give T cell receptor beta chains drawn from one sample of a study of blood T cell repertoires in COVID-19. Profiled with immunoSEQ multiplex PCR; TCRdb holds only in-frame clones, not every one. The sample consists of around 90,000 clones, 70% to 90% of them appearing once. The material sequenced was peripheral blood. These receptors were taken from a man aged 50-59 years with COVID-19, enrolled during active disease. The conserved cysteine and the conserved F or W are not part of the CDR3 here.

v_call	cdr3_length	cdr3_aa
TRBV3-1/TRBV3-2	14	ASRNRDRGTHTEAF
TRBV19	14	ASTRSGRGGRTTQY
TRBV7-3	13	ASSLQGALDSPLH
TRBV5-1	11	ASSRQGGTEAF
TRBV9	12	ASSAQRGAFGYT
TRBV9	13	ASSVALGTAYEQY
TRBV6-1	11	ASSEFSGNEQF
TRBV7-3	13	ASSLGLAGTDEQF
TRBV12-5	16	ASGLPPLWTGVGYEQY
TRBV29-1	12	SVSDPGVHTEAF
TRBV5-6	15	ASSSSYGGGVPDTQY
TRBV6-5	13	ASSYSREVRTEAF
TRBV6-2/TRBV6-3	12	ASSSLAGYQPQH
TRBV7-9	11	ASSFAGANVLT
TRBV5-1	11	ASSLDRAYEQY
TRBV19	13	ASSRDSSFNTEAF
TRBV9	13	ASSVGTGFSYEQY
TRBV18	13	ASSLTTGKLDGYT